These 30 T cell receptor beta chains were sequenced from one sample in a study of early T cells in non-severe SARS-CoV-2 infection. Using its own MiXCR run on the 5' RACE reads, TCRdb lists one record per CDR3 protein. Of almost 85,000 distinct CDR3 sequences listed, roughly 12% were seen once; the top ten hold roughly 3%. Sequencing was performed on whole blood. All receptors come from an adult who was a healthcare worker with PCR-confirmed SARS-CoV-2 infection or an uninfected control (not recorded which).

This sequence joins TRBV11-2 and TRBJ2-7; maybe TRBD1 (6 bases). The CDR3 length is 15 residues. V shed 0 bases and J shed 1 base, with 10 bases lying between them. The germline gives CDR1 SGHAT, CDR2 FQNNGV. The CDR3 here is CASSLEVGASYEQYF. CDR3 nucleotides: TGTGCCAGCAGCTTAGAGGTGGGGGCGTCCTACGAGCAGTACTTC.

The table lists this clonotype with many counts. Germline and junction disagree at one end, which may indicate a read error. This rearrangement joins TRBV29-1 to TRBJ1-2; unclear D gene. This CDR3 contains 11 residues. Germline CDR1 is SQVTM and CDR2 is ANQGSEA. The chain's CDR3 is CCVRMNYGYTF. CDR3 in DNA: TGCTGCGTCAGGATGAACTATGGCTACACCTTC.

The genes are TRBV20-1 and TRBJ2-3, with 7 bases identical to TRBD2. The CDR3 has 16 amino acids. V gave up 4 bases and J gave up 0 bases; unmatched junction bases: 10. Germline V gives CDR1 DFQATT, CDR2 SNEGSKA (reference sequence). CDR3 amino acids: CSANEKAGYSTDTQYF. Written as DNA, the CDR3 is TGCAGTGCTAATGAAAAAGCGGGGTACAGCACAGATACGCAGTATTTT.

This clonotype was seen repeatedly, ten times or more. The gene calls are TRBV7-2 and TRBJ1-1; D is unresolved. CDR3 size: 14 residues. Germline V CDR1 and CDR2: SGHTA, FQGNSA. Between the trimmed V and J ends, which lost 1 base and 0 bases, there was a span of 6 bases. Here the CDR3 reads CASSLDFMNTEAFF. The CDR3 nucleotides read TGTGCCAGCAGCTTAGATTTCATGAACACTGAAGCTTTCTTT.

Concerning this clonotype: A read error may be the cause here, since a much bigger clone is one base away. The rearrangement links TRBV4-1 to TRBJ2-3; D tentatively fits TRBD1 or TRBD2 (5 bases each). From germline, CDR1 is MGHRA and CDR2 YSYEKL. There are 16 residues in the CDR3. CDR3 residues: CAGSQDPGANTDTQYF. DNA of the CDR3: TGCGCCGGCAGCCAAGATCCCGGGGCTAATACAGATACGCAGTATTTT.

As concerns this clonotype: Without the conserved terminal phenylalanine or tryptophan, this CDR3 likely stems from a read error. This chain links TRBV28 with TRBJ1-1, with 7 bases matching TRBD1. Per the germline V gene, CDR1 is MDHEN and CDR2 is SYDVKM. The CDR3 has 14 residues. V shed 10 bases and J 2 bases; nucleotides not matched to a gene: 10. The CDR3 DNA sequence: TGTGCCATCCAGACAGGGACCACCAACACTGAAGCTTTCCTT. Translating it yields CAIQTGTTNTEAFL.

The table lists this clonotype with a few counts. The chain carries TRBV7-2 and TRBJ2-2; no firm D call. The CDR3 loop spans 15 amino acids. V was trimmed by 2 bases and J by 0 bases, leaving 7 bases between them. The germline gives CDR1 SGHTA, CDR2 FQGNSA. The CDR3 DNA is TGTGCCAGCAGCTTAAAGCAGTCGAACACCGGGGAGCTGTTTTTT. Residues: CASSLKQSNTGELFF.

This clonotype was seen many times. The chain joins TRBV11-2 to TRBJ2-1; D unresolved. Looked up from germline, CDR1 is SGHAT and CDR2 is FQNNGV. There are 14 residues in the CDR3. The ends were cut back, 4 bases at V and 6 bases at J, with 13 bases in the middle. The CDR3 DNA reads TGTGCCAGCAGCTCTATCCGGGCCCTCAATGAGCAGTTCTTC. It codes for CASSSIRALNEQFF.

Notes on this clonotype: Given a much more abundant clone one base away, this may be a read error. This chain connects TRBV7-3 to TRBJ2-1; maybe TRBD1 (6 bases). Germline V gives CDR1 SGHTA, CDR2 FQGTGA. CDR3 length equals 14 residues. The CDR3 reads CASSPGQRYKEQFF. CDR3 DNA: TGTGCCAGCAGCCCCGGACAGAGATACAAAGAGCAGTTCTTC.

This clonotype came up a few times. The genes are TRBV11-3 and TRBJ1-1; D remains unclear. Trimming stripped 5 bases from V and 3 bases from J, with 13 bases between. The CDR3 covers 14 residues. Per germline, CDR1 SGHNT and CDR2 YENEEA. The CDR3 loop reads CASSREDGDTEAFF. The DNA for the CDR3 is TGTGCCAGCAGCCGAGAGGACGGAGACACTGAAGCTTTCTTT.

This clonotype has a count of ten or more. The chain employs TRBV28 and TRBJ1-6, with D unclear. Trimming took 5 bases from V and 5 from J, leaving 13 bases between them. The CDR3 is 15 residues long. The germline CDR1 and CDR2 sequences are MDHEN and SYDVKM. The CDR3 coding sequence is TGTGCCAGCAGTCCCCCAGTAGGGAATAATTCACCCCTCCACTTT. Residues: CASSPPVGNNSPLHF. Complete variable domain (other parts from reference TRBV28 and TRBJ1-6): DVKVTQSSRYLVKRTGEKVFLECVQDMDHENMFWYRQDPGLGLRLIYFSYDVKMKEKGDIPEGYSVSREKKERFSLILESASTNQTSMYLCASSPPVGNNSPLHFGNGTRLTVT.

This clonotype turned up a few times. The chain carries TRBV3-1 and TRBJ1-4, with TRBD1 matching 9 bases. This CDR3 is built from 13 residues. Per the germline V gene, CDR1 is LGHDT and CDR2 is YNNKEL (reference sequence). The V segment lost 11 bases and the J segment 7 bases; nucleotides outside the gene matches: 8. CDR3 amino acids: CASSGQGIEKLFF. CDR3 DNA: TGTGCCTCCTCGGGACAGGGCATTGAAAAACTGTTTTTT.

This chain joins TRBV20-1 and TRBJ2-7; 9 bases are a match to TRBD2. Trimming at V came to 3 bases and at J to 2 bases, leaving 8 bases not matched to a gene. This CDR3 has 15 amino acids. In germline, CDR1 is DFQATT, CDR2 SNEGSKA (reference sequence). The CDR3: CSASEGLAGPYEQYF. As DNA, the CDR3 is TGCAGTGCTAGTGAGGGCCTAGCGGGGCCCTACGAGCAGTACTTC.

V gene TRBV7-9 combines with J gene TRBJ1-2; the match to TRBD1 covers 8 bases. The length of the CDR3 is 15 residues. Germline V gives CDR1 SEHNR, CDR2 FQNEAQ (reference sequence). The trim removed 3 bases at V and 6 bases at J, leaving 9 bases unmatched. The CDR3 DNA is TGTGCCAGCAGCTTCTCGGACAGGGTAAATGATGGCTACACCTTC. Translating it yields CASSFSDRVNDGYTF.

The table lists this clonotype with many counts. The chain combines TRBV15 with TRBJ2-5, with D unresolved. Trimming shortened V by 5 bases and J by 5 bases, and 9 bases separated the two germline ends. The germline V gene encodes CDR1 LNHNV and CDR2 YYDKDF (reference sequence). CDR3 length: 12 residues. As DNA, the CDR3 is TGTGCCACCAGCTTCGGTAGGGAGACCCAGTACTTC. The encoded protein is CATSFGRETQYF.

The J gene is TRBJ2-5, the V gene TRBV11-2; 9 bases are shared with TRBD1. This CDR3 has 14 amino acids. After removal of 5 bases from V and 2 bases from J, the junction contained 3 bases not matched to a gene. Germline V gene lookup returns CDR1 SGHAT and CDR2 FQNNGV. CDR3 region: CASSRTGAQETQYF. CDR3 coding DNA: TGTGCCAGCAGCCGGACAGGGGCGCAAGAGACCCAGTACTTC.

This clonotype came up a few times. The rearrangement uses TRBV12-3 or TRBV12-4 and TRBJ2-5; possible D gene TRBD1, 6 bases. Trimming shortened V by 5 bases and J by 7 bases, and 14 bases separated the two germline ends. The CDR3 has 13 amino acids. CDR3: CASSLSGVVTQYF. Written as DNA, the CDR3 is TGTGCCAGCAGTCTTTCAGGGGTAGTGACCCAGTACTTC.

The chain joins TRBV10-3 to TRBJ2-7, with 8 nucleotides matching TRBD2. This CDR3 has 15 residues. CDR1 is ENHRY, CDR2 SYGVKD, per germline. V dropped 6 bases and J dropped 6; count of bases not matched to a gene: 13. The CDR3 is CAIRKTSANNAEQYF. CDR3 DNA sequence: TGTGCCATCAGGAAGACTAGCGCGAACAACGCCGAGCAGTACTTC.

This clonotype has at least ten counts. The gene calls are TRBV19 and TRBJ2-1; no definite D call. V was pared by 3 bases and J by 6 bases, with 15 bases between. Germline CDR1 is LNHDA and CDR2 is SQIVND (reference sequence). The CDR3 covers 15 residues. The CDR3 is CASSIGELAFNEQFF. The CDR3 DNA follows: TGTGCCAGTAGTATCGGTGAGTTGGCATTCAATGAGCAGTTCTTC.

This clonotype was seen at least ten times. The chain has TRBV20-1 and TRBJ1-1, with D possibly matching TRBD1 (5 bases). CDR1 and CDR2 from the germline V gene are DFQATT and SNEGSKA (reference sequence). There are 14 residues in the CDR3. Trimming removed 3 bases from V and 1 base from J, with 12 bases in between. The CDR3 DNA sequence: TGCAGTGCTAGGCAGGGCCAGACGAACACTGAAGCTTTCTTT. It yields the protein CSARQGQTNTEAFF.

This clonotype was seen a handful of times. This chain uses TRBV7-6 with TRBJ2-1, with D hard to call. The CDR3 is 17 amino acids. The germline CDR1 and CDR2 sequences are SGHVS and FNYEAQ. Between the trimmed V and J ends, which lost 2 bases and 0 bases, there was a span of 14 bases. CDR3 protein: CASSLYPGISSYNEQFF. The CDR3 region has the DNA TGTGCCAGCAGCTTATATCCGGGCATAAGCTCCTACAATGAGCAGTTCTTC.

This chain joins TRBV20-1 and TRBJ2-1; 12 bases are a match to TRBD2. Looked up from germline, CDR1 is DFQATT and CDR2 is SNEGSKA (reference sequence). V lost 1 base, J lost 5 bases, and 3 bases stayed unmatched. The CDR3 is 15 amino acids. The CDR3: CSARVLAGGNNEQFF. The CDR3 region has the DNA TGCAGTGCTAGAGTTCTAGCGGGGGGGAACAATGAGCAGTTCTTC.

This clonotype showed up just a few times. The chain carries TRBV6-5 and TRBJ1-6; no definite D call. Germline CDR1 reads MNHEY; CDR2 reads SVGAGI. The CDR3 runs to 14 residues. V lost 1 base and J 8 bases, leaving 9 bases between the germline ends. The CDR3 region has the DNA TGTGCCAGCAGTTACTTCGGACGGGATTCACCCCTCCACTTT. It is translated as CASSYFGRDSPLHF.

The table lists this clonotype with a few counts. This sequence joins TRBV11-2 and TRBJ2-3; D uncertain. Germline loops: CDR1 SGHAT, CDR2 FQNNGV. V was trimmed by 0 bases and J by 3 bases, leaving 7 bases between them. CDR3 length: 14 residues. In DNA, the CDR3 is TGTGCCAGCAGCTTAGATGCGGAAACAGATACGCAGTATTTT. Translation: CASSLDAETDTQYF.

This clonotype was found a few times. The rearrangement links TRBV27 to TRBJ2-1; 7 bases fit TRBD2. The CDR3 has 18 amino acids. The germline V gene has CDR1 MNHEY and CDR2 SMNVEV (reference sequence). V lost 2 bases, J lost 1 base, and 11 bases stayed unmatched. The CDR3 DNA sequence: TGTGCCAGCAGTTTAAGGAGTCGGGGGGAGTTTTCCTACAATGAGCAGTTCTTC. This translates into CASSLRSRGEFSYNEQFF.

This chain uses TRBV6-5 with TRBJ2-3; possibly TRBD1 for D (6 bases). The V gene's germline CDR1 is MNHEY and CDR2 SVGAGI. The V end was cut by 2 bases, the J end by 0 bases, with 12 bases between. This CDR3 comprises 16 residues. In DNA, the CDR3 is TGTGCCAGCAGTTACCAACAGGGACCTAGCACAGATACGCAGTATTTT. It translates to CASSYQQGPSTDTQYF.

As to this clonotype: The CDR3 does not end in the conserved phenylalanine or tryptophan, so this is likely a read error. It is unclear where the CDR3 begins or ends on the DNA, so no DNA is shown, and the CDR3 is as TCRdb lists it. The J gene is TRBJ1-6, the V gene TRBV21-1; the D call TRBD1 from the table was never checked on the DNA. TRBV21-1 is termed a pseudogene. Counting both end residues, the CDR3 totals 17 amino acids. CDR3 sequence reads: CASSKGQGNQSEFTPPL.

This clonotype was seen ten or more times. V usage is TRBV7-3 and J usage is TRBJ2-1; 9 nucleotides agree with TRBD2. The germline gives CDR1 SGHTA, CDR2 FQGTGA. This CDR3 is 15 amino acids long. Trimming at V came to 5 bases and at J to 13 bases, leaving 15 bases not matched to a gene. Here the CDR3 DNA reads TGTGCCAGCAGCCCAAGTCATGCGGGAGGGGGCCGACAGTTCTTC. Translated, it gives CASSPSHAGGGRQFF.

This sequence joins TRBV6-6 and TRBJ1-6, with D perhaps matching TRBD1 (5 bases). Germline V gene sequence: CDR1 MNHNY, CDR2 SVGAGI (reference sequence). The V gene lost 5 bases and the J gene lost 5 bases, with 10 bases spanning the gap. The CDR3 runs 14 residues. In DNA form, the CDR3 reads TGTGCCAGCAGTAGTAAGGGGAATAATTCACCCCTCCACTTT. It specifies CASSSKGNNSPLHF.

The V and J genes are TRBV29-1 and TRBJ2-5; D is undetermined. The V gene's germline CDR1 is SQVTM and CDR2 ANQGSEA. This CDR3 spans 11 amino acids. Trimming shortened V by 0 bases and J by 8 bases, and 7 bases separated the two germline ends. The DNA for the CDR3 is TGCAGCGTTGAAGAGGTGGGCACCCAGTACTTC. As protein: CSVEEVGTQYF.